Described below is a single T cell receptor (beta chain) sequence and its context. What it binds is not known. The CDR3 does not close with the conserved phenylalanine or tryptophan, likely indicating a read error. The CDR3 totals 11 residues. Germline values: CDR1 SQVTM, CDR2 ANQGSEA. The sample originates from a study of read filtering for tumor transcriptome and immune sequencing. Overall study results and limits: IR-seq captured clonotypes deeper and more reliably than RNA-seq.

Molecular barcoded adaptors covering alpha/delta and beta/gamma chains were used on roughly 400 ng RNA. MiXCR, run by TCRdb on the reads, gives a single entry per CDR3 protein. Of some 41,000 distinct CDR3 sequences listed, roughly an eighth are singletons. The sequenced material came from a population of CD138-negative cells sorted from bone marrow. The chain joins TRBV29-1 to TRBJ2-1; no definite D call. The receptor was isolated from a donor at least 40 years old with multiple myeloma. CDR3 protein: CSAPSYNEQFS. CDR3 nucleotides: TGCAGTGCTCCCTCCTACAATGAGCAGTTCTCC.